This entry concerns a single TCR beta chain. The data stem from a study of blood T cell repertoires in COVID-19. Study at large: Acute and convalescent COVID-19 samples came from the United States, Italy and Spain. From T cells, B-cell-depleted T cells, or PBMCs came the material, which was cDNA or gDNA.

Study processing details: Using reference gene primer amplification, nucleated cell counts were estimated. Produced via immunoSEQ multiplex PCR; TCRdb's table is partial and in-frame only. The DNA was the basis for D and trimming; V, J and clone size are from that table. Here the sample spans 220,000 or so clones, around 84% being singletons. V lost 4 bases, J lost 0 bases, and 11 bases lay in between. This CDR3 has 15 amino acids. The germline CDR1 and CDR2 sequences are SGHNT and YYREEE (reference sequence). Sample: peripheral blood. The chain links TRBV5-4 to TRBJ1-5, with unresolved D. The receptor's source is a young man with active or convalescent COVID-19. The CDR3 DNA reads as TGTGCCAGCAGCACTAGGGCTTCTAGCAATCAGCCCCAGCATTTT. Its translation is CASSTRASSNQPQHF.